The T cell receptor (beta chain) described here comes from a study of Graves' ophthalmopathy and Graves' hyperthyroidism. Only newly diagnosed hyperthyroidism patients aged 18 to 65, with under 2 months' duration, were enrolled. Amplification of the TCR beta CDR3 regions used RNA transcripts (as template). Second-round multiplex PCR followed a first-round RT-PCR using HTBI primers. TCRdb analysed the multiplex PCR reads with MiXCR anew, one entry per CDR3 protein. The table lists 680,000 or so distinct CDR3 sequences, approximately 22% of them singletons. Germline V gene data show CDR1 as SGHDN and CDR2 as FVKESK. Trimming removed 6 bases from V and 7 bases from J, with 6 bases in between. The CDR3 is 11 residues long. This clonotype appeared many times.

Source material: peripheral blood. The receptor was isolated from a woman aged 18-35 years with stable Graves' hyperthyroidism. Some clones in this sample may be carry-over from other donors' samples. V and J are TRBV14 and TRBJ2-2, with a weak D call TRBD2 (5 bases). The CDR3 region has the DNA TGTGCCAGCAGGGAGGTCGGGGAGCTGTTTTTT. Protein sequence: CASREVGELFF.